This note documents a single T cell receptor beta chain sequence. Antigen: not known. The junction departs from germline at one end; a sequencing error may be responsible. For CDR3 and TCR beta VDJ profiling, genomic DNA was the template used. From the reads, TCRdb called clonotypes with MiXCR, one entry per CDR3 protein. Found here are 400,000 to 450,000 distinct CDR3 sequences, just under 70% of them singletons; the top ten hold 3% to 5%. The sample belongs to a study of CD8+CD57+ T cells in acquired aplastic anemia. As for the study in general: DNA per sorted CD4+ or CD8+ sample ranged about 0.17 to 27.4 ug, averaging 3.2 ug. CD4+ cells from healthy donors averaged about 10.8 million reads.

Germline CDR1 DFQATT, CDR2 SNEGSKA (reference sequence). The CDR3 is 12 amino acids. Study findings and constraints: Some 29 shared CD8+ CDR3s appeared highly expressed within patients' immunodominant clones.

Material: sorted CD4+, CD8+, or CD8+CD57+ T cells (not recorded which) from PBMCs. This chain joins TRBV20-1 and TRBJ2-4, with 8 bases that match TRBD1. The source is a human donor in good health, serving as a control. CDR3 in DNA: TGCGGTGCGACAGGGACAGGCTACGTGCAGTACTTC. It translates to CGATGTGYVQYF.